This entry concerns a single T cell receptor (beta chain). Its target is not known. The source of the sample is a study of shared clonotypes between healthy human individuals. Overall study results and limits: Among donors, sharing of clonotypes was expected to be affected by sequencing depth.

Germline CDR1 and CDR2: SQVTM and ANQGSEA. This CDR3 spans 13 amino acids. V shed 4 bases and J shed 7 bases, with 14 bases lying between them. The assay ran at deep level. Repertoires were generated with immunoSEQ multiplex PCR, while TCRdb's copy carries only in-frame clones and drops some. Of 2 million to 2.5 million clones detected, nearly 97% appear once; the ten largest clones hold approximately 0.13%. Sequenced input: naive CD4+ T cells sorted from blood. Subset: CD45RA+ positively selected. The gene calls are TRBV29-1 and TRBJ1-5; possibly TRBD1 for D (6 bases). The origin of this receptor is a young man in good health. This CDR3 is CSVATGPGQPQHF. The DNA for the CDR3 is TGCAGCGTTGCAACAGGGCCTGGACAGCCCCAGCATTTT.